This is a list of T cell receptor beta chains from one sample in a study of Graves' ophthalmopathy and Graves' hyperthyroidism. TCRdb re-analysed the multiplex PCR reads in MiXCR, keeping a single row per CDR3 protein. The sample lists more than 300,000 distinct CDR3 sequences; 15% to 19% were seen once. Sequencing input: peripheral blood. The origin of the receptors is a woman aged 18-29 years with stable Graves' hyperthyroidism. Both conserved end residues are part of each CDR3. Each record gives: J gene, V gene, D gene, CDR3 protein. The D gene is left open where the match is weak.

j_gene: TRBJ2-7; v_gene: TRBV11-2; d_gene: TRBD1; CDR3aa: CASTRDRFYEQYF
j_gene: TRBJ2-7; v_gene: TRBV11-2; d_gene: .; CDR3aa: CASSSTEYSYEQYF
j_gene: TRBJ1-3; v_gene: TRBV12-3/TRBV12-4; d_gene: .; CDR3aa: CASSFPGGYGNTIYF
j_gene: TRBJ1-1; v_gene: TRBV5-5; d_gene: .; CDR3aa: CASRYREFTEAFF
j_gene: TRBJ1-5; v_gene: TRBV6-1; d_gene: .; CDR3aa: CASSATGPNNQPQHF
j_gene: TRBJ2-7; v_gene: TRBV10-3; d_gene: TRBD1; CDR3aa: CAAIQGAMSYEQYF
j_gene: TRBJ1-2; v_gene: TRBV6-1; d_gene: .; CDR3aa: CASGRGASYTF
j_gene: TRBJ2-7; v_gene: TRBV6-4; d_gene: .; CDR3aa: CASGGDNYEQYF
j_gene: TRBJ1-2; v_gene: TRBV6-1; d_gene: .; CDR3aa: CASSEAGQNYGYTF
j_gene: TRBJ1-1; v_gene: TRBV29-1; d_gene: .; CDR3aa: CSVGGVFLIGAFF
j_gene: TRBJ1-6; v_gene: TRBV2; d_gene: .; CDR3aa: CASSERRGGISPLHF
j_gene: TRBJ2-2; v_gene: TRBV12-3/TRBV12-4; d_gene: TRBD2; CDR3aa: CASSQGLANTGELFF
j_gene: TRBJ1-1; v_gene: TRBV29-1; d_gene: TRBD1; CDR3aa: CSVPTGGPEAFF
j_gene: TRBJ2-7; v_gene: TRBV7-9; d_gene: TRBD2; CDR3aa: CASSPGLPRNEQYF
j_gene: TRBJ2-5; v_gene: TRBV18; d_gene: TRBD2; CDR3aa: CASSPLPSGVERETQYF
j_gene: TRBJ1-1; v_gene: TRBV6-2/TRBV6-3; d_gene: .; CDR3aa: CASTGLPSDTEAFF
j_gene: TRBJ2-3; v_gene: TRBV12-3/TRBV12-4; d_gene: TRBD2; CDR3aa: CASGISGEDTQYF
j_gene: TRBJ1-1; v_gene: TRBV12-3/TRBV12-4; d_gene: .; CDR3aa: CASSFGGGTEAFF
j_gene: TRBJ2-7; v_gene: TRBV12-3/TRBV12-4; d_gene: TRBD1; CDR3aa: CASSYTGAPYF
j_gene: TRBJ1-1; v_gene: TRBV3-1; d_gene: .; CDR3aa: CASSQDGQAFF
j_gene: TRBJ2-5; v_gene: TRBV4-1; d_gene: TRBD1; CDR3aa: CASSHRQGEETQYF
j_gene: TRBJ1-2; v_gene: TRBV19; d_gene: .; CDR3aa: CASSRLYPRSNYGYTF
j_gene: TRBJ1-5; v_gene: TRBV5-6; d_gene: TRBD1; CDR3aa: CASSGPGQGGSQPQHF
j_gene: TRBJ1-5; v_gene: TRBV6-1; d_gene: .; CDR3aa: CASSEGWGLGQPQHF
j_gene: TRBJ1-1; v_gene: TRBV11-3; d_gene: .; CDR3aa: CASSLLGIRDTEAFF
j_gene: TRBJ2-5; v_gene: TRBV4-1; d_gene: TRBD2; CDR3aa: CASSQDERGGAETQYF
j_gene: TRBJ2-7; v_gene: TRBV12-3/TRBV12-4; d_gene: .; CDR3aa: CASSVGGAREQYF
j_gene: TRBJ1-1; v_gene: TRBV12-3/TRBV12-4; d_gene: .; CDR3aa: CASSPGKFYTEAFF
j_gene: TRBJ1-2; v_gene: TRBV12-3/TRBV12-4; d_gene: TRBD1; CDR3aa: CASSGQGADYGYTF
j_gene: TRBJ1-6; v_gene: TRBV6-6; d_gene: TRBD1; CDR3aa: CASSYSGQGDSPLHF
j_gene: TRBJ1-2; v_gene: TRBV6-2/TRBV6-3; d_gene: .; CDR3aa: CASSRSRRVRNGGGYTF
j_gene: TRBJ1-6; v_gene: TRBV12-3/TRBV12-4; d_gene: .; CDR3aa: CASSLAMGLSNSPLHF
j_gene: TRBJ2-2; v_gene: TRBV2; d_gene: .; CDR3aa: CASSARGQVGTGELFF
j_gene: TRBJ2-2; v_gene: TRBV11-2; d_gene: .; CDR3aa: CASAGFNGGELFF
j_gene: .; v_gene: TRBV15; d_gene: .; CDR3aa: CATSRGTYEQYF
j_gene: TRBJ2-4; v_gene: TRBV4-1; d_gene: .; CDR3aa: CASSQEGGGAPWGNIKYF
j_gene: TRBJ2-5; v_gene: TRBV7-9; d_gene: TRBD2; CDR3aa: CASSSLAGGYQETQYF
j_gene: TRBJ2-6; v_gene: TRBV2; d_gene: .; CDR3aa: CASSAGAGANVLTF
j_gene: TRBJ1-5; v_gene: TRBV7-2; d_gene: .; CDR3aa: CASSPPGVSNQPQHF
j_gene: TRBJ2-7; v_gene: TRBV7-2; d_gene: .; CDR3aa: CASSYRGGRGPSYEQYF
j_gene: TRBJ2-2; v_gene: TRBV7-9; d_gene: TRBD2; CDR3aa: CASQLAGVNTGELFF
j_gene: TRBJ2-5; v_gene: TRBV12-3/TRBV12-4; d_gene: TRBD2; CDR3aa: CASTWGGGLKETQYF
j_gene: TRBJ2-2; v_gene: TRBV2; d_gene: .; CDR3aa: CASSALPFTGELFF
j_gene: TRBJ1-5; v_gene: TRBV19; d_gene: .; CDR3aa: CASSDPGQISNHPQHF
j_gene: TRBJ2-5; v_gene: TRBV5-1; d_gene: .; CDR3aa: CASSLDRMMGETQYF
j_gene: TRBJ1-1; v_gene: TRBV15; d_gene: .; CDR3aa: CATSRVGNTEAFF
j_gene: TRBJ1-6; v_gene: TRBV27; d_gene: .; CDR3aa: CASSPQGNSPLHF
j_gene: TRBJ1-2; v_gene: TRBV5-1; d_gene: .; CDR3aa: CASSLDGADYGYTF
j_gene: TRBJ2-5; v_gene: TRBV6-1; d_gene: .; CDR3aa: CASSEIGTQETQHF